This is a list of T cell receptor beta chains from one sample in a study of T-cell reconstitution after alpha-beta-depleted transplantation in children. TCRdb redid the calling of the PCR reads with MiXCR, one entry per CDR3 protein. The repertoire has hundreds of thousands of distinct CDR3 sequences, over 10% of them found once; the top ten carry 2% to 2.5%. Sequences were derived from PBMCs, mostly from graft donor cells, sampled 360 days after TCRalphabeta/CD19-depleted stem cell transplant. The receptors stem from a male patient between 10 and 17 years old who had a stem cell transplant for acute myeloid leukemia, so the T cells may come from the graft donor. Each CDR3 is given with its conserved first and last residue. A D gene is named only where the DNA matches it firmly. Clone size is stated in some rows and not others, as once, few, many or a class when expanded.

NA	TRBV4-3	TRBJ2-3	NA	CASSQDVQARTDTQYF	TGCGCCAGCAGCCAAGATGTGCAGGCGAGGACAGATACGCAGTATTTT
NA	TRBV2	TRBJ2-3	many	CASSERGWAPGVTDTQYF	TGTGCCAGCAGTGAAAGGGGGTGGGCTCCTGGGGTCACAGATACGCAGTATTTT
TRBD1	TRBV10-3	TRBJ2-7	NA	CASPPTGISYEQYF	TGTGCCTCTCCACCGACAGGGATCTCCTACGAGCAGTACTTC
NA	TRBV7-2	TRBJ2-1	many	CASSLAQQGHEQFF	TGTGCCAGCAGCTTAGCTCAACAGGGTCATGAGCAGTTCTTC
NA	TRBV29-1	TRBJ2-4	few	CSVEEQLLAKNIQYF	TGCAGCGTTGAAGAACAGCTTCTAGCCAAAAACATTCAGTACTTC
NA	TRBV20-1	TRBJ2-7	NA	CSARGGAGSFFEQYF	TGCAGTGCTAGAGGGGGGGCAGGGTCCTTTTTCGAGCAGTACTTC
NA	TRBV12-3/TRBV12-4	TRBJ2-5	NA	CASSPYQPGQRETQYF	TGTGCCAGCAGTCCCTATCAGCCGGGACAAAGGGAGACCCAGTACTTC
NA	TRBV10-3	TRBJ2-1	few	CAMNTDSYNEQFF	TGTGCCATGAATACGGACAGCTACAATGAGCAGTTCTTC
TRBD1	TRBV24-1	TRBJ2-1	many	CATMDRPHNEQFF	TGTGCCACCATGGACAGGCCCCACAATGAGCAGTTCTTC
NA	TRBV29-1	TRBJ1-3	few	CSVVGAGVGNTIYF	TGCAGCGTCGTCGGTGCAGGGGTTGGAAACACCATATATTTT
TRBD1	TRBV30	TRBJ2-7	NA	CAWGAGTGLTYEQYF	TGTGCCTGGGGGGCCGGGACAGGCCTTACCTACGAGCAGTACTTC
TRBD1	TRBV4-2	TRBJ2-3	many	CASSQERGGEDTQYF	TGTGCCAGCAGCCAAGAGAGAGGGGGCGAAGATACGCAGTATTTT
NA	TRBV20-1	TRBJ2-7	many	CSARPLGPPEQYF	TGCAGTGCTAGGCCCCTGGGGCCTCCCGAGCAGTACTTC
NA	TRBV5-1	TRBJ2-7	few	CASTNYAYEQYF	TGCGCCAGCACCAATTATGCCTACGAGCAGTACTTC
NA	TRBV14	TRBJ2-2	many	CASSQVRKQEGNTGELFF	TGTGCCAGCAGCCAAGTCAGGAAGCAAGAGGGGAACACCGGGGAGCTGTTTTTT
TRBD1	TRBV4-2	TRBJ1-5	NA	CASSQAPGTGDQPQHF	TGTGCCAGCAGCCAGGCTCCCGGGACAGGGGATCAGCCCCAGCATTTT
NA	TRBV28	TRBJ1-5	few	CASSSGAGGVYSNQPQHF	TGTGCCAGCAGTTCCGGGGCCGGGGGCGTTTATAGCAATCAGCCCCAGCATTTT
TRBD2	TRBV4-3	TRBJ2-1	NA	CASSQDHREREGAEQFF	TGCGCCAGCAGCCAAGATCATCGGGAGCGGGAGGGAGCTGAGCAGTTCTTC
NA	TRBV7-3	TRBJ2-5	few	CASSLRGFKQGKFQETQYF	TGTGCCAGCAGCTTAAGGGGATTCAAGCAGGGGAAATTCCAAGAGACCCAGTACTTC
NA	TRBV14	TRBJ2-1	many	CASSLRKATFWDEQFF	TGTGCCAGCAGCCTCCGTAAGGCTACCTTTTGGGATGAGCAGTTCTTC
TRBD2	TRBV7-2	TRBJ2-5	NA	CASSWTSGRAGQETQYF	TGTGCCAGCAGCTGGACTAGCGGGAGGGCAGGGCAAGAGACCCAGTACTTC
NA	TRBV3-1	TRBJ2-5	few	CASSPSLPGAQETQYF	TGTGCCAGCAGCCCATCCCTACCGGGGGCACAAGAGACCCAGTACTTC
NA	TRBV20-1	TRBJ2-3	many	CSALGLITDTQYF	TGCAGTGCCTTAGGACTAATCACAGATACGCAGTATTTT
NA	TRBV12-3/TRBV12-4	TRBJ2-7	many	CASRRTGEQYF	TGTGCCAGCAGGAGGACTGGCGAGCAGTACTTC
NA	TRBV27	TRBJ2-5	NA	CASSFWSRGPETQYF	TGTGCCAGCAGTTTCTGGTCCCGTGGCCCCGAGACCCAGTACTTC
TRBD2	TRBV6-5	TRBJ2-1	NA	CASSSDRSGSFYEQFF	TGTGCCAGCAGTTCCGACAGGAGCGGGAGTTTCTATGAGCAGTTCTTC
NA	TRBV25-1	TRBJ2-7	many	CASSEPGRGYEQYF	TGTGCCAGCAGTGAACCCGGCAGGGGCTACGAGCAGTACTTC
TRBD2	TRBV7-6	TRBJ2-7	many	CASSSGTSDEQYF	TGTGCCAGCAGTTCCGGGACTAGCGACGAGCAGTACTTC
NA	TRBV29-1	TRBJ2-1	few	CSVTRAYEQFF	TGCAGCGTCACCAGGGCTTATGAGCAGTTCTTC
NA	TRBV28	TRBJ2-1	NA	CASNPGIYNEQFF	TGTGCCAGCAACCCTGGAATTTACAATGAGCAGTTCTTC
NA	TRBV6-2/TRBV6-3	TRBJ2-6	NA	CASRMGHPRSGANVLTF	TGTGCCAGCAGGATGGGACATCCGAGGTCAGGGGCCAACGTCCTGACTTTC
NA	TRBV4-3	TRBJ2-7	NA	CASSQDLASSYEQYF	TGCGCCAGCAGCCAAGATTTGGCGAGCTCCTACGAGCAGTACTTC
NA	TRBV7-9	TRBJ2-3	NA	CASSSPLGETDTQYF	TGTGCCAGCAGCTCACCCCTGGGGGAAACAGATACGCAGTATTTT
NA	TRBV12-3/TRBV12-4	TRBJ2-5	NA	CASSEPQETQYF	TGTGCCAGCAGTGAACCTCAAGAGACCCAGTACTTC
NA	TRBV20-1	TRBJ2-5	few	CSARVVATQYF	TGCAGTGCTAGAGTAGTTGCAACCCAGTACTTC
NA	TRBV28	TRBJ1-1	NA	CASSMTPLNTEAFF	TGTGCCAGCAGCATGACACCGTTGAACACTGAAGCTTTCTTT
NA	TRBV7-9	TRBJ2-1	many	CASSLMREHNEQFF	TGTGCCAGCAGCTTAATGCGGGAACACAATGAGCAGTTCTTC
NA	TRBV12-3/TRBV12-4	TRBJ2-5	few	CASSYPTGVRETQYF	TGTGCCAGCAGTTATCCCACGGGAGTACGGGAGACCCAGTACTTC
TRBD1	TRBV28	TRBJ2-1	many	CASSPGGRDEQFF	TGTGCCAGCAGTCCAGGGGGTAGGGATGAGCAGTTCTTC
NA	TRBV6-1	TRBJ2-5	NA	CASTLQGCYFQETQYF	TGTGCCAGCACTCTACAGGGTTGCTACTTCCAAGAGACCCAGTACTTC
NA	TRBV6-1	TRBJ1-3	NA	CASRREVGGNTIYF	TGTGCCAGCAGGAGGGAAGTGGGCGGAAACACCATATATTTT
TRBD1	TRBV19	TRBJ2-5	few	CASSIRGQGETQYF	TGTGCCAGTAGTATACGGGGACAGGGAGAGACCCAGTACTTC
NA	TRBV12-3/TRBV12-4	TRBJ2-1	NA	CASSFGQGYYNEQFF	TGTGCCAGCAGTTTCGGCCAGGGGTATTACAATGAGCAGTTCTTC
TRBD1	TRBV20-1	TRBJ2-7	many	CSARRDPDRDSYEQYF	TGCAGTGCTAGACGGGACCCTGACAGGGACTCCTACGAGCAGTACTTC
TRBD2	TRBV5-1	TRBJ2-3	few	CASSGTSGRKEEDTQYF	TGCGCCAGCAGCGGGACTAGCGGGAGAAAAGAGGAAGATACGCAGTATTTT
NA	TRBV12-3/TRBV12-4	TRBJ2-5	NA	CASSFSTLQETQYF	TGTGCCAGCAGTTTTTCCACGCTCCAAGAGACCCAGTACTTC
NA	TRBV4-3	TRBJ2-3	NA	CASSQVFGADTQYF	TGCGCCAGCAGCCAAGTTTTTGGTGCAGATACGCAGTATTTT
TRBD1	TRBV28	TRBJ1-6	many	CASTIVWGQNMDSPLHF	TGTGCCAGCACTATTGTTTGGGGACAGAATATGGATTCACCCCTCCACTTT
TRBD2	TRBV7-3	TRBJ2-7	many	CASSPSGSYEQYF	TGTGCCAGCAGTCCTAGCGGGAGCTACGAGCAGTACTTC
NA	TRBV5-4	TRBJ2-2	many	CASSLRQNTGELFF	TGTGCCAGCAGCTTAAGACAAAACACCGGGGAGCTGTTTTTT
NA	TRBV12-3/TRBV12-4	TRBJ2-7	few	CASSRSPQRALYEQYF	TGTGCCAGCAGCCGATCACCCCAGCGGGCCCTCTACGAGCAGTACTTC
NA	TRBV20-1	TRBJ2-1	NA	CSARPEGSNEQFF	TGCAGTGCTAGGCCCGAGGGTAGCAATGAGCAGTTCTTC
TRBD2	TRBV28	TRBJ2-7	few	CASSRGAGRLAGTYEQYF	TGTGCCAGCAGTCGGGGGGCCGGTCGGCTAGCGGGGACCTACGAGCAGTACTTC
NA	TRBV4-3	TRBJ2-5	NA	CASKGWKETQYF	TGCGCCAGCAAGGGATGGAAAGAGACCCAGTACTTC
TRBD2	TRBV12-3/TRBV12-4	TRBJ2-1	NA	CASTPLWAGGYNEQFF	TGTGCCAGCACCCCTTTATGGGCGGGAGGCTACAATGAGCAGTTCTTC